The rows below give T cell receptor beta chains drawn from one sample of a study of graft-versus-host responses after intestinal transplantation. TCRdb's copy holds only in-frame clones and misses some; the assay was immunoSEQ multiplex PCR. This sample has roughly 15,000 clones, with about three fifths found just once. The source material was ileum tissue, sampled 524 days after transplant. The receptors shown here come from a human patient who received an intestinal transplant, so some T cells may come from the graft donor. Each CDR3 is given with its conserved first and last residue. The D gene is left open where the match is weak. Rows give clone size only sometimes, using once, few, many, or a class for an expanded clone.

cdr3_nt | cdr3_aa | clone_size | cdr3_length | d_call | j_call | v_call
TGTGCCAGCAGCCAAGGACAGATACTCTACAATGAGCAGTTCTTC | CASSQGQILYNEQFF | - | 15 | - | TRBJ2-1 | TRBV14
TGCGCCAGCAGCCATGGAGGACGCGGAATGGGCGGGGAGCTGTTTTTT | CASSHGGRGMGGELFF | - | 16 | - | TRBJ2-2 | TRBV4-1
TGTGCCTGGAGTGTACAGGGGGGCTATGGCTACACCTTC | CAWSVQGGYGYTF | - | 13 | TRBD1 | TRBJ1-2 | TRBV30
TGTGCCAGCAGTCCCGGGACAGATTTTAACTATGGCTACACCTTC | CASSPGTDFNYGYTF | - | 15 | TRBD1 | TRBJ1-2 | TRBV25-1
TGTGCCAGCAGTGAAGAGGCGGGGGGCACAGATACGCAGTATTTT | CASSEEAGGTDTQYF | - | 15 | TRBD2 | TRBJ2-3 | TRBV6-1
TGTGCCAGCAGCTCCGGGACAGCGTCCAATGAGCAGTTCTTC | CASSSGTASNEQFF | - | 14 | TRBD1 | TRBJ2-1 | TRBV6-4
TGTGCCAGCTCACCACCGGCGGGGGGGCCTTCTTACTATGAGCAGTTCTTC | CASSPPAGGPSYYEQFF | - | 17 | TRBD2 | TRBJ2-1 | TRBV18
TGTGCCAGCAGTACGGGACAGGGGGAGGAGCAGTACTTC | CASSTGQGEEQYF | - | 13 | TRBD1 | TRBJ2-5 | TRBV2
TGCGCCAGCAGCTTGGGTCCCCCAGACTACGAGCAGTACTTC | CASSLGPPDYEQYF | - | 14 | - | TRBJ2-7 | TRBV5-1
TGTGCCAGCAGCATTACAGGGGCGGTGAACACTGAAGCTTTCTTT | CASSITGAVNTEAFF | - | 15 | TRBD1 | TRBJ1-1 | TRBV6-5
TGTGCCTGGAGTTCCGCCGGGACTCAACTTGTCCATTCACCCCTCCACTTT | CAWSSAGTQLVHSPLHF | - | 17 | - | TRBJ1-6 | TRBV30
TGTGCCAGCAGCTTAGCGTCGACAGGGTCGAGCTCCTACGAGCAGTACTTC | CASSLASTGSSSYEQYF | - | 17 | TRBD1 | TRBJ2-7 | TRBV7-8
TGCGCCAGCAGCCAAGATATAGGAGGGACCACAGATACGCAGTATTTT | CASSQDIGGTTDTQYF | - | 16 | - | TRBJ2-3 | TRBV4-3
TGTGCCAGTAGTACAATTCCCGGGGCTAGCGGGGGCCACTACGAGCAGTACTTC | CASSTIPGASGGHYEQYF | - | 18 | TRBD2 | TRBJ2-7 | TRBV19
TGTGCCAGCAGCCCTTGGCGGGAGGGGGAGCAGTACTTC | CASSPWREGEQYF | - | 13 | TRBD2 | TRBJ2-7 | TRBV7-9
TGCGCCAGCAGTGAGTCTATTGGCGAGACCCAGTACTTC | CASSESIGETQYF | - | 13 | - | TRBJ2-5 | TRBV10-2
TGTGCCAGCAGCCTAGGGCGGGGTAACACTGAAGCTTTCTTT | CASSLGRGNTEAFF | - | 14 | - | TRBJ1-1 | TRBV7-8
TGTGCCAGCTCGAGGGAAAACATTCAGTACTTC | CASSRENIQYF | - | 11 | - | TRBJ2-4 | TRBV6-5
TGTGCCAGCAGTTTAACGGGGGGCCCATACAATGAGCAGTTCTTC | CASSLTGGPYNEQFF | once | 15 | - | TRBJ2-1 | TRBV6-6
TGTGCCAGCAGCCACGGGAGGGGGAACTACAATGAGCAGTTCTTC | CASSHGRGNYNEQFF | - | 15 | TRBD2 | TRBJ2-1 | TRBV5-8
TGCAGTGCTAGGCGGGGTAGTGAAGCTTTCTTT | CSARRGSEAFF | few | 11 | - | TRBJ1-1 | TRBV20-1
TGTGCCAGCATGAGGACTAGCGGGGGGGCGTCCTACGAGCAGTACTTC | CASMRTSGGASYEQYF | once | 16 | TRBD2 | TRBJ2-7 | TRBV7-2
TGTGCCAGCAGTTACTCTAGCGGGGGTCATGAGCAGTTCTTC | CASSYSSGGHEQFF | few | 14 | TRBD2 | TRBJ2-1 | TRBV6-6
TGCGCCAGCAGCGCGGGGGGAGGTGGTCCCTTCTATGGCTACACCTTC | CASSAGGGGPFYGYTF | medium-sized | 16 | - | TRBJ1-2 | TRBV5-1
TGCGCCAGCAGCCAAACAGGGATGAACACTGAAGCTTTCTTT | CASSQTGMNTEAFF | few | 14 | - | TRBJ1-1 | TRBV4-3
TGTGCCAGTAGTATGCCCGGGAGCTCCTATAATTCACCCCTCCACTTT | CASSMPGSSYNSPLHF | few | 16 | - | TRBJ1-6 | TRBV19
TGCGCCAGCAGCCGACTAGCGGGGGGATACAATGAGCAGTTCTTC | CASSRLAGGYNEQFF | once | 15 | TRBD2 | TRBJ2-1 | TRBV4-3
TGTGCAAGTCGCCCAACTCCCGGGGAGCTGTTTTTT | CASRPTPGELFF | - | 12 | - | TRBJ2-2 | TRBV12-2
TGTGCCAGCAGTTACCTGGGGACAGGGGAAGAGACCCAGTACTTC | CASSYLGTGEETQYF | medium-sized | 15 | TRBD1 | TRBJ2-5 | TRBV6-5
TGTGCCAGCAGCTTGGTCAGCTCCTACAATGAGCAGTTCTTC | CASSLVSSYNEQFF | - | 14 | - | TRBJ2-1 | TRBV11-2
TGCGCCAGCAGCCAAGGTCCGAGCTCCTACAATGAGCAGTTCTTC | CASSQGPSSYNEQFF | - | 15 | - | TRBJ2-1 | TRBV4-3
TGTGCCAGCAGCCACGATGAGGTGACCTCTGGGGCCAACGTCCTGACTTTC | CASSHDEVTSGANVLTF | large | 17 | - | TRBJ2-6 | TRBV5-4
TGTGCCAGTAGTATAGGCGACGGGGGGCGATACGAGCAGTACTTC | CASSIGDGGRYEQYF | - | 15 | - | TRBJ2-7 | TRBV19
TGTGCCAGCAGTGAACTTGGGGGGATAGCCAAAAACATTCAGTACTTC | CASSELGGIAKNIQYF | - | 16 | - | TRBJ2-4 | TRBV6-1
TGTGCCAGCAGTGATAGTGCCCGGGGGGACTACGAGCAGTACTTC | CASSDSARGDYEQYF | - | 15 | TRBD2 | TRBJ2-7 | TRBV6-1
TGTGCCAGCAGTGAGCAGGAGGGGTACGGGGAGCTGTTTTTT | CASSEQEGYGELFF | - | 14 | - | TRBJ2-2 | TRBV2
TGTGCCAGCAGTTTGAACAGTAACTATGGCTACACCTTC | CASSLNSNYGYTF | - | 13 | - | TRBJ1-2 | TRBV6-5
TGTGCCAGCAGTTCCACAGTTTATGGCTACACCTTC | CASSSTVYGYTF | - | 12 | - | TRBJ1-2 | TRBV6-6
TGCGCCAGCAGCTTGGAGTTGCTGGGGGCGGGGGGGTCCTACGAGCAGTACTTC | CASSLELLGAGGSYEQYF | - | 18 | TRBD2 | TRBJ2-7 | TRBV5-1
TGCGCCAGCAGCCAAGACTTTAGCGGGGGGGTGGCTACGCAGTATTTT | CASSQDFSGGVATQYF | - | 16 | TRBD2 | TRBJ2-3 | TRBV4-3
TGTGCCAGAAGCTACTACCGGGACAGGGCTATCTCCTACGAGCAGTACTTC | CARSYYRDRAISYEQYF | few | 17 | TRBD1 | TRBJ2-7 | TRBV5-3
TGTGCCAGTAGTCAGGGACTAGCGGGGGGCCACGAGCAGTACTTC | CASSQGLAGGHEQYF | - | 15 | TRBD2 | TRBJ2-7 | TRBV19